Listed here are 11 T cell receptor beta chains from one sample, sequenced in a study of OX40 agonist ivuxolimab in advanced cancers. Only in-frame clones appear in the TCRdb table, and some are missing; sequencing was by immunoSEQ multiplex PCR. The data show just over 90,000 clones, about 92% seen once. The sequenced sample was CD4+ or CD8+ T cells sorted from blood, obtained in a trial of the OX40 agonist ivuxolimab. The receptors were gathered from an adult with an advanced solid tumor such as melanoma, head and neck, liver or kidney cancer.

The rearrangement uses TRBV4-1 and TRBJ2-7, with D tentatively TRBD2 (5 bases). CDR3 length equals 13 residues. V lost 2 bases, J lost 5 bases, and 10 bases lay in between. Looked up from germline, CDR1 is MGHRA and CDR2 is YSYEKL. This CDR3 reads CASSQPGIDEQYF. CDR3 coding DNA: TGCGCCAGCAGCCAACCGGGGATAGACGAGCAGTACTTC.

This chain connects TRBV4-1 to TRBJ1-2; possible D gene TRBD1, 5 bases. The V gene lost 2 bases and the J gene lost 5 bases, with 15 bases spanning the gap. CDR1 is MGHRA, CDR2 YSYEKL, per germline. CDR3 length: 15 residues. Here the CDR3 reads CASSQLGTLGYGYTF. CDR3 in DNA: TGCGCCAGCAGCCAACTTGGGACCTTAGGGTATGGCTACACCTTC.

The chain combines TRBV19 with TRBJ2-1; TRBD2 matches at 9 bases. Germline CDR1 LNHDA, CDR2 SQIVND (reference sequence). Trimming took 5 bases from V and 0 from J; bases not matched to a gene: 11. The CDR3 length is 18 residues. In DNA, the CDR3 is TGTGCCAGTAGTGTGACTAGCGGTGAATATATCTCCTACAATGAGCAGTTCTTC. Amino acids: CASSVTSGEYISYNEQFF.

The chain couples TRBV30 to TRBJ1-1; 9 nucleotides line up with TRBD1. V lost 1 base, J lost 6 bases, and 6 bases stayed unmatched. CDR1 and CDR2 from the germline V gene are GTSNPN and SVGIG (reference sequence). The CDR3 totals 14 residues. CDR3 amino acids: CAWSEGQGSSEAFF. In DNA form, the CDR3 reads TGTGCCTGGAGTGAGGGACAGGGTTCTTCTGAAGCTTTCTTT.

The chain uses TRBV30 and TRBJ2-5; 13 nucleotides align to TRBD2. The V gene's germline CDR1 is GTSNPN and CDR2 SVGIG (reference sequence). V gave up 1 base and J gave up 1 base; unmatched junction bases: 9. CDR3 length: 18 residues. CDR3 bases: TGTGCCTGGAGTGGGACTAGCGGGGGCCCGCAGGGCCAAGAGACCCAGTACTTC. Protein: CAWSGTSGGPQGQETQYF.

The chain is built from TRBV2 and TRBJ2-7; 11 nucleotides align to TRBD1. CDR3 length: 15 amino acids. Germline-derived CDR1 and CDR2 are SNHLY and FYNNEI. V dropped 6 bases and J dropped 6; count of bases not matched to a gene: 10. The CDR3 DNA follows: TGTGCCAGCAGGGCTCTTGGACAGGGGGCGACCGAGCAGTACTTC. Translation: CASRALGQGATEQYF.

This chain uses TRBV11-2 with TRBJ2-2; the match to TRBD2 covers 8 bases. Germline V gives CDR1 SGHAT, CDR2 FQNNGV. The J segment lost 3 bases and the V segment lost 6 bases, leaving 6 bases of the junction unmatched. The CDR3 has 15 amino acids. This chain's CDR3 is CASRRLAWDTGELFF. In DNA, the CDR3 is TGTGCCAGCAGACGACTAGCGTGGGACACCGGGGAGCTGTTTTTT.

The chain joins TRBV27 to TRBJ1-5, with TRBD1 matching over 7 bases. CDR3 length: 14 amino acids. CDR1 and CDR2 from the germline V gene are MNHEY and SMNVEV (reference sequence). V trimming: 4 bases; J trimming: 8 bases; junction bases outside the gene matches: 8. This chain's CDR3 is CASSSTGSRKPQHF. The CDR3 bases are TGTGCCAGCAGTTCGACAGGGAGCAGGAAGCCCCAGCATTTT.

The genes are TRBV5-4 and TRBJ1-2; possible D gene TRBD1, 6 bases. The ends were cut back, 4 bases at V and 4 bases at J, with 20 bases in the middle. Germline-derived CDR1 and CDR2 are SGHNT and YYREEE (reference sequence). The CDR3 consists of 16 residues. CDR3 DNA sequence: TGTGCCAGCAGCGTGCACGGGGGCGCTTCGGGCTATGGCTACACCTTC. This gives the protein CASSVHGGASGYGYTF.

The chain employs TRBV27 and TRBJ2-3; D remains ambiguous. The germline V gene has CDR1 MNHEY and CDR2 SMNVEV (reference sequence). CDR3 length: 10 residues. As DNA, the CDR3 is TGTGCTTCGAGTTGGTATACGCAGTATTTT. It translates to CASSWYTQYF.

V and J are TRBV27 and TRBJ2-7; a possible D gene is TRBD2 (5 bases). Per the germline V gene, CDR1 is MNHEY and CDR2 is SMNVEV (reference sequence). V was shortened by 5 bases and J by 2 bases, with 10 bases between the two germline ends. The CDR3 loop spans 13 amino acids. This CDR3 is CASSLDLTYEQYF. Written as DNA, the CDR3 is TGTGCCAGCAGTCTGGACTTAACCTACGAGCAGTACTTC.